Each of the 27 T cell receptor beta chains below was sequenced from the same sample in a study of CD8+CD57+ T cells in acquired aplastic anemia. CDR3 and TCR beta VDJ profiling relied on a genomic DNA template. Via MiXCR, TCRdb re-called the reads, giving one row per CDR3 protein. Of some 410,000 distinct CDR3 sequences in the sample, roughly 64% were seen once. The specimen was sorted CD4+, CD8+, or CD8+CD57+ T cells (not recorded which) from PBMCs. These receptors were obtained from a human donor in good health, serving as a control.

This CDR3 is CATSRDRVVNEQFF. CDR3 bases: TGTGCCACCAGCCGGGACAGGGTGGTGAATGAGCAGTTCTTC. The rearrangement joins TRBV15 to TRBJ2-1; 9 bases are shared with TRBD1. The CDR3 extends over 14 amino acids. Germline CDR1 is LNHNV and CDR2 is YYDKDF (reference sequence). V was clipped by 5 bases and J by 7 bases; unmatched bases: 6.

About this clonotype: Mismatch with germline at one junction end may stem from a read error. J is TRBJ2-7 and V is TRBV7-2; D is ambiguous. Germline loops: CDR1 SGHTA, CDR2 FQGNSA. CDR3 length: 14 residues. The CDR3 DNA reads TGTGCCAGCAGCTTAGCGGGGTTCGGCACTGAGCCTTTCTTC. Translating it yields CASSLAGFGTEPFF.

The chain links TRBV15 to TRBJ1-6; maybe TRBD1 (5 bases). The length of the CDR3 is 18 residues. The V end lost 10 bases, the J end lost 13 bases, and 35 bases lay between the germline ends. CDR1 LNHNV and CDR2 YYDKDF come from the germline V gene (reference sequence). The CDR3: CASSEPGRTGSYNYPLHF. The CDR3 bases are TGTGCCAGCAGTGAGCCAGGGAGGACCGGCTCCTATAATTACCCCCTCCACTTT.

Of note for this clonotype: A much larger clone differs by one base, so this may be a read error. V gene TRBV5-5 combines with J gene TRBJ2-1, with 8 bases aligning to TRBD1. Germline V lookup: CDR1 SGHKS, CDR2 YYEKEE (reference sequence). With V trimmed by 2 bases and J by 8 bases, 6 bases remained unmatched. This CDR3 is built from 14 residues. DNA for the CDR3: TGTGCCAGCAGCTTCGCGATGACAGGGGATGAGCAGTTCTTC. Its protein product is CASSFAMTGDEQFF. The entire variable domain, with the rest obtained from reference TRBV5-5 and TRBJ2-1, is as follows: DAGVTQSPTHLIKTRGQQVTLRCSPISGHKSVSWYQQVLGQGPQFIFQYYEKEERGRGNFPDRFSARQFPNYSSELNVNALLLGDSALYLCASSFAMTGDEQFFGPGTRLTVL.

This chain uses TRBV20-1 with TRBJ1-5; the D is unclear. The length of the CDR3 is 12 residues. From germline, CDR1 is DFQATT and CDR2 SNEGSKA (reference sequence). V lost 3 bases and J 13 bases, leaving 16 bases between the germline ends. CDR3 nucleotides: TGCAGTGCTAGGGTCCGCCTGGACGCTCAGCATTTT. As protein: CSARVRLDAQHF.

Concerning this clonotype: A much larger clone lies a single base off, so this may be a read error. The chain is built from TRBV12-3 or TRBV12-4 and TRBJ1-2, with D possibly being TRBD1 (6 bases). V was pared by 5 bases and J by 7 bases, with 17 bases between. The CDR3 is 14 residues long. For the CDR3, the DNA is TGTGCCAGCAGTGACCATCACGGGACAAGTGGCTACACCTTC. Protein product: CASSDHHGTSGYTF.

The CDR3, as DNA: TGCAGTGCGGCAAGGACGGATGGCTACACCTTC. Translated: CSAARTDGYTF. This chain joins TRBV20-1 and TRBJ1-2; D uncertain. The germline gives CDR1 DFQATT, CDR2 SNEGSKA (reference sequence). Trimming left V 6 bases short and J 6 bases short, with 11 bases between. This CDR3 comprises 11 residues.

This clonotype showed up just a few times. The V gene is TRBV7-9, the J gene TRBJ2-7, with TRBD1 matching over 7 bases. The V gene's germline CDR1 is SEHNR and CDR2 FQNEAQ (reference sequence). V trimming: 5 bases; J trimming: 3 bases; junction bases outside the gene matches: 7. CDR3 length: 14 residues. The CDR3 nucleotides are TGTGCCAGCAGCGCCCGGGACAGACACTACGAGCAGTACTTC. It specifies CASSARDRHYEQYF.

This clonotype was seen ten or more times. The rearrangement links TRBV6-4 to TRBJ1-2; tentative D call: TRBD1 (5 bases). Looked up from germline, CDR1 is MRHNA and CDR2 is SNTAGT. CDR3 length: 13 amino acids. Trimming left V 9 bases short and J 7 bases short, with 18 bases between. The CDR3 reads CASAQEIGGGYTF. The CDR3, as DNA: TGTGCCAGTGCACAGGAAATCGGCGGTGGCTACACCTTC.

This rearrangement joins TRBV7-9 to TRBJ2-7; D is unclear. CDR3 size: 14 residues. Germline loops: CDR1 SEHNR, CDR2 FQNEAQ (reference sequence). V gave up 8 bases and J gave up 3 bases, with 17 bases separating them. This CDR3 reads CASCPTPSNYEQYF. Written as DNA, the CDR3 is TGTGCCAGCTGCCCCACTCCGTCGAACTACGAGCAGTACTTC.

V gene TRBV5-1 combines with J gene TRBJ2-5; 7 bases fit TRBD1. This CDR3 has 15 residues. The V and J ends lost 4 bases and 5 bases, in that order; junction bases with no gene match: 11. CDR1 and CDR2 from the germline V gene are SGHRS and YFSETQ. CDR3 protein: CASSPPTGNAETQYF. The DNA of the CDR3 is TGCGCCAGCAGCCCCCCGACAGGGAACGCGGAGACCCAGTACTTC.

Note on this clonotype: A much bigger clone sits one base away, suggesting this may be a read error. CDR3 nucleotides: TGTGCCTGGAGCCTCGGGACTGGCGGGAACAATGAGCAGTTCTTC. Translation gives CAWSLGTGGNNEQFF. This chain uses TRBV30 with TRBJ2-1, with a weak D call TRBD2 (6 bases). The CDR3 is made up of 15 amino acids. Trimming took off 3 bases at V and 5 bases at J, with 17 bases between the two ends. In germline, CDR1 is GTSNPN, CDR2 SVGIG (reference sequence).

For this clonotype: One base away lies a much larger clone, so this may be a sequencing read error. No conserved phenylalanine or tryptophan ends this CDR3, so it is likely a read error. Because the CDR3's place on the DNA is in doubt, the DNA is left out and the CDR3 is given as listed by TCRdb. The chain is built from TRBV3-2 and TRBJ2-3; TRBD2 reflects the table's D call only, with no check against the DNA. TRBV3-2 is marked as a pseudogene. The CDR3 totals 17 residues, both ends included. CDR3 in amino acids: CASSQDLSGGATDTQYS.

This chain links TRBV7-9 with TRBJ1-2, with no clear D. Germline V gene lookup returns CDR1 SEHNR and CDR2 FQNEAQ (reference sequence). The V end was cut by 5 bases, the J end by 8 bases, with 9 bases between. The CDR3 length is 11 residues. CDR3 nucleotide sequence: TGTGCCAGCAGCAGAAGGGAGGGCTACACCTTC. It translates to CASSRREGYTF.

This chain links TRBV7-2 with TRBJ2-5; D may be TRBD2 (6 bases). Trimming shortened V by 8 bases and J by 2 bases, and 18 bases separated the two germline ends. This CDR3 contains 15 residues. Germline-derived CDR1 and CDR2 are SGHTA and FQGNSA. The CDR3 reads CASAMGLGGQETQYF. In nucleotides, the CDR3 is TGTGCCAGCGCCATGGGACTCGGCGGGCAAGAGACCCAGTACTTC.

Concerning this clonotype itself: The CDR3 carries no conserved terminal phenylalanine or tryptophan, so it likely arises from a read error. Because the CDR3's place on the DNA is in doubt, the DNA is left out and the CDR3 is given as listed by TCRdb. The chain has TRBV15 and TRBJ1-2; the D call of TRBD1 is as the table states it, not checked on the DNA. Inclusive of both ends, the CDR3 amounts to 15 amino acids. CDR1 is LNHNV and CDR2 is YYDKDF in the germline V gene (reference sequence). The CDR3 sequence is CASSLAGTANYGYTS.

The chain couples TRBV6-4 to TRBJ1-2, with a weak D call TRBD1 (5 bases). The CDR3 sequence is 13 residues long. CDR1 MRHNA and CDR2 SNTAGT come from the germline V gene. V lost 0 bases to trimming and J lost 8 bases, with 10 bases between them. Here the CDR3 reads CASSDSAGYGYTF. In DNA form, the CDR3 reads TGTGCCAGCAGTGACTCGGCAGGGTACGGCTACACCTTC.

On this clonotype itself: Sequence at one end of the junction differs from germline and may be a read error. The genes are TRBV5-1 and TRBJ1-5; D gene uncertain. The CDR3 is made up of 15 amino acids. Looked up from germline, CDR1 is SGHRS and CDR2 is YFSETQ. The CDR3 is CASNLDGYSNQPQHF. The CDR3 nucleotides read TGCGCCAGCAACTTGGATGGGTATAGCAATCAGCCCCAGCATTTT.

This clonotype was detected many times. The genes are TRBV7-2 and TRBJ2-7; D is ambiguous. Germline V CDR1 and CDR2: SGHTA, FQGNSA. This CDR3 has 13 amino acids. Trimming cost V 5 bases and J 4 bases, with 12 bases left between them. The CDR3 nucleotides read TGTGCCAGCAGCGCGGACGGATTGTACGAGCAGTACTTC. It specifies CASSADGLYEQYF.

As regards this clonotype: The junction departs from the called germline gene at one end, perhaps through a read error. The rearrangement links TRBV25-1 to TRBJ1-2, with 7 nucleotides matching TRBD1. Germline assignment: CDR1 MGHDK and CDR2 SYGVNS. The CDR3 is 14 residues long. The CDR3 DNA reads as TGTGCCAGCAGCCCGGGACAGAGAATTGATGGCGCCTCCTTT. Its protein is CASSPGQRIDGASF.

This clonotype has a count of ten or more. J is TRBJ2-7 and V is TRBV9, with 9 bases matching TRBD1. Germline CDR1 and CDR2: SGDLS and YYNGEE. The CDR3 runs to 15 residues. After removal of 3 bases from V and 4 bases from J, the junction contained 8 bases not matched to a gene. CDR3 protein: CASSDSGQGKYEQYF. In DNA, the CDR3 is TGTGCCAGCAGCGACTCCGGACAGGGGAAATACGAGCAGTACTTC.

The rearrangement uses TRBV19 and TRBJ1-2; D is unresolved. The closer fit of TRBJ2-7 to the DNA end suggests the J call may be wrong. This CDR3 spans 13 amino acids. Germline assignment: CDR1 LNHDA and CDR2 SQIVND (reference sequence). The CDR3 region is CASSPAQYYEQYF. The CDR3 DNA is TGTGCCAGTAGTCCTGCACAGTATTACGAGCAGTACTTC.

J is TRBJ1-6 and V is TRBV7-2, with unresolved D. The CDR3 loop spans 13 amino acids. The V and J ends lost 5 bases and 5 bases respectively, with 7 bases between them. Germline V lookup: CDR1 SGHTA, CDR2 FQGNSA. CDR3 sequence reads: CASSQKNNSPLHF. The CDR3 nucleotides are TGTGCCAGCAGCCAGAAAAATAATTCACCCCTCCACTTT.

J is TRBJ1-2 and V is TRBV6-1, with TRBD1 matching 7 bases. CDR1 MNHNS and CDR2 SASEGT come from the germline V gene. The CDR3 spans 16 residues. Germline trimming cut 5 bases from V and 3 bases from J; bases unmatched to any gene: 12. The DNA for the CDR3 is TGTGCCAGCAGTCTAGGACAGCTAGGGGGCGACTATGGCTACACCTTC. Translation: CASSLGQLGGDYGYTF.

Details on this clonotype: Sequence at one end of the junction differs from germline and may be a read error. The chain combines TRBV7-2 with TRBJ2-6; tentatively, D is TRBD1 (5 bases). Germline CDR1 reads SGHTA; CDR2 reads FQGNSA. The CDR3 consists of 15 residues. In DNA, the CDR3 is TGTGCCAGCAGCGTGCAGGGCGCTGGGGCCTACGTCCTGACTTTC. Protein product: CASSVQGAGAYVLTF.

The sample holds many counts of this clonotype. V usage is TRBV19 and J usage is TRBJ1-1; TRBD1 might be the D (6 bases). The CDR3 runs to 12 residues. V gave up 5 bases and J gave up 11 bases, with 15 bases separating them. CDR1 and CDR2 from the germline V gene are LNHDA and SQIVND (reference sequence). The CDR3 DNA sequence: TGTGCCAGTAGTCCTCGGACAGTAACGGCTTTCTTT. It is translated as CASSPRTVTAFF.

At least ten counts were recorded for this clonotype. The V gene is TRBV6-4, the J gene TRBJ2-1, with 9 bases lining up with TRBD1. The CDR3 is 14 residues long. The trim removed 6 bases at V and 5 bases at J, leaving 5 bases unmatched. Germline CDR1 and CDR2: MRHNA and SNTAGT. CDR3 loop: CASSQDRGDNEQFF. In DNA form, the CDR3 reads TGTGCCAGCAGCCAGGACAGGGGTGACAATGAGCAGTTCTTC.